This T cell receptor (beta chain) is from a study of blood T cell repertoires in COVID-19. Study-wide background: Italy, Spain and the United States were the sources of the convalescent and acute COVID-19 samples.

Only in-frame clones appear in the TCRdb table, and some are missing; sequencing was by immunoSEQ multiplex PCR. The sample has about 370,000 clones, 85% to 90% seen once. The sample was PBMCs or T cells enriched from blood (not recorded which). The sequence was collected from a man aged 18 to 35 who had recovered from COVID-19.

CDR3 DNA: TGTGCCAGCAGGACCGGGACAGTCTACGAGCAGTACTTC. Its translation is CASRTGTVYEQYF. The rearrangement links TRBV28 to TRBJ2-7; 7 bases match TRBD1. The CDR3 totals 13 residues. The germline V gene encodes CDR1 MDHEN and CDR2 SYDVKM. V lost 6 bases and J lost 3; bases outside the gene matches: 5.